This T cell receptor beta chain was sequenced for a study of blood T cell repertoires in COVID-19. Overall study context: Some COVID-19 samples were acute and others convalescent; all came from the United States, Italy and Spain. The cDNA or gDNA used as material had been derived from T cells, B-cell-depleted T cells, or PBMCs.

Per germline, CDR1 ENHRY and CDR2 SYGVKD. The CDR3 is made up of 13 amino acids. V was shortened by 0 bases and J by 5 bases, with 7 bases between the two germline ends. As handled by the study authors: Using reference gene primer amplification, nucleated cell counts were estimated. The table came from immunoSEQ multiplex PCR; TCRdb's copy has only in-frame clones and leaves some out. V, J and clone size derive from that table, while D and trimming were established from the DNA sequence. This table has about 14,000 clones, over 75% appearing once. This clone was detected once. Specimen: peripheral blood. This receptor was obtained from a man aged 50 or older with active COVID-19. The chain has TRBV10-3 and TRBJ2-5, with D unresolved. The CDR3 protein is CAISESPRETQYF. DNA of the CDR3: TGTGCCATCAGTGAGTCTCCTCGGGAGACCCAGTACTTC.